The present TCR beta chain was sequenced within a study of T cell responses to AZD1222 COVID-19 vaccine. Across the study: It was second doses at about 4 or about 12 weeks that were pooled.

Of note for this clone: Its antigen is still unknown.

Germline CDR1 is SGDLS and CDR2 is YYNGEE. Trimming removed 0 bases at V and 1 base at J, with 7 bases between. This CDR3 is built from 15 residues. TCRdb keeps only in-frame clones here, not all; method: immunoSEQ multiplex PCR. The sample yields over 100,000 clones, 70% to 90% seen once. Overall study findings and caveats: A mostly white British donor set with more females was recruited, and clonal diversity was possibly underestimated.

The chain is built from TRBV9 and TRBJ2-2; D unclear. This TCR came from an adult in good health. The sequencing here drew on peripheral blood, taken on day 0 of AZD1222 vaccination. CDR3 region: CASSVVGMNTGELFF. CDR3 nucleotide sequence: TGTGCCAGCAGCGTAGTAGGGATGAACACCGGGGAGCTGTTTTTT.